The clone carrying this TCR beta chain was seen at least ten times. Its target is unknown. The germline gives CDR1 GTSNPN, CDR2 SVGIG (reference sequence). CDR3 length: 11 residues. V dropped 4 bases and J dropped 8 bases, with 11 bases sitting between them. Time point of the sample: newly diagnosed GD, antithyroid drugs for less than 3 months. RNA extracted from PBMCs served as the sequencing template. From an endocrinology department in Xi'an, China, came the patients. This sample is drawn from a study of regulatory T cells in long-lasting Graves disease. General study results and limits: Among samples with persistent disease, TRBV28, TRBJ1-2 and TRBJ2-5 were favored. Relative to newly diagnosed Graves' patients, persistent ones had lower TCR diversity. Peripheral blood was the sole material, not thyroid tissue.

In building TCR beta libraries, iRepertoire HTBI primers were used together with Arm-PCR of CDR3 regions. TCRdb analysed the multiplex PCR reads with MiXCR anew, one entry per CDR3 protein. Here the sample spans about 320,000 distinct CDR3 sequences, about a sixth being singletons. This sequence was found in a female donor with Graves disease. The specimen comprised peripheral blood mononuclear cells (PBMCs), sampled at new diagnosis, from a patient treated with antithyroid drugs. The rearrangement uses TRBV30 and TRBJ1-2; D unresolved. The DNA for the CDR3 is TGTGCCTGGACGACCGTGATGGGCTACACCTTC. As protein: CAWTTVMGYTF.